The 2 T cell receptor beta chains reported below all come from one sample, sequenced in a study of T cell responses to AZD1222 COVID-19 vaccine. Clones were read by immunoSEQ multiplex PCR, and TCRdb kept only the in-frame ones, dropping some. The data contain roughly 120,000 clones, roughly 87% of them singletons. The sample in question was peripheral blood, obtained on day 0 of AZD1222 vaccination. The source is an adult in good health.

The V call is TRBV7-8, the J call TRBJ1-5; D possibly corresponds to TRBD1 (5 bases). This CDR3 is built from 15 residues. Germline-derived CDR1 and CDR2 are SGHVS and FQNEAQ. V gave up 1 base and J gave up 1 base, with 8 bases separating them. The CDR3 is CASSLVWGSNQPQHF. In nucleotides, the CDR3 is TGTGCCAGCAGCTTAGTCTGGGGGAGCAATCAGCCCCAGCATTTT.

J is TRBJ1-6 and V is TRBV6-5; no clear D. Germline values: CDR1 MNHEY, CDR2 SVGAGI. Trimming pared 6 bases from V and 0 bases from J, leaving 9 bases between. The CDR3 runs 15 residues. Written as DNA, the CDR3 is TGTGCCAGCAGGGGATCCAGCTCCTATAATTCACCCCTCCACTTT. Amino acid sequence: CASRGSSSYNSPLHF.